Following are 2 T cell receptor beta chains from one sample sequenced in a study of blood T cell repertoires in COVID-19. Using immunoSEQ multiplex PCR, the repertoire was profiled, and TCRdb retains in-frame clones only, with some absent. The table records 190,000 or so clones, about 77% of them present only once. The sequencing input was peripheral blood. Receptors originate from a woman older than 75 with active or convalescent COVID-19.

This clone was counted ten times or more. The chain couples TRBV28 to TRBJ1-5, with D perhaps TRBD1 (5 bases). The V gene lost 6 bases and the J gene lost 2 bases, with 14 bases spanning the gap. This CDR3 spans 15 amino acids. Germline values: CDR1 MDHEN, CDR2 SYDVKM. CDR3 bases: TGTGCCAGCAGAGGATCCAGGGTGCGCAATCAGCCCCAGCATTTT. This translates into CASRGSRVRNQPQHF.

The CDR3 coding sequence is TGTGCCAGCAGTTTCGTGGGGCGCTTAGAGACCCAGTACTTC. Its protein is CASSFVGRLETQYF. J is TRBJ2-5 and V is TRBV6-6, with D possibly being TRBD1 (5 bases). V shed 4 bases and J shed 4 bases, with 13 bases lying between them. Germline V gene lookup returns CDR1 MNHNY and CDR2 SVGAGI (reference sequence). The CDR3 consists of 14 residues.